Given below is one T cell receptor (beta chain) in context. Germline V gene sequence: CDR1 MNHEY, CDR2 SVGAGI. The CDR3 totals 14 residues. Losses at the gene ends were 6 bases for V and 5 bases for J; bases not matched to a gene: 8. This specimen belongs to a study of hypomethylating agent response in myelodysplastic syndrome. The overall study: Of approximately 10 patients, about 5 carried TET2, the most frequent mutation.

The assay was immunoSEQ multiplex PCR, and TCRdb's table has in-frame clones only and misses some. In the table there are fewer than 7,500 clones, around 78% of which are singletons. The rearrangement links TRBV6-5 to TRBJ1-1, with 8 bases that match TRBD1. The sequenced sample was bone marrow, obtained before or after starting hypomethylating agent treatment for myelodysplastic syndrome (not recorded which). The TCR comes from a human donor with myelodysplastic syndrome. CDR3 region: CASRLQGGRTEAFF. CDR3 coding DNA: TGTGCCAGCAGGTTACAGGGGGGGAGGACTGAAGCTTTCTTT.